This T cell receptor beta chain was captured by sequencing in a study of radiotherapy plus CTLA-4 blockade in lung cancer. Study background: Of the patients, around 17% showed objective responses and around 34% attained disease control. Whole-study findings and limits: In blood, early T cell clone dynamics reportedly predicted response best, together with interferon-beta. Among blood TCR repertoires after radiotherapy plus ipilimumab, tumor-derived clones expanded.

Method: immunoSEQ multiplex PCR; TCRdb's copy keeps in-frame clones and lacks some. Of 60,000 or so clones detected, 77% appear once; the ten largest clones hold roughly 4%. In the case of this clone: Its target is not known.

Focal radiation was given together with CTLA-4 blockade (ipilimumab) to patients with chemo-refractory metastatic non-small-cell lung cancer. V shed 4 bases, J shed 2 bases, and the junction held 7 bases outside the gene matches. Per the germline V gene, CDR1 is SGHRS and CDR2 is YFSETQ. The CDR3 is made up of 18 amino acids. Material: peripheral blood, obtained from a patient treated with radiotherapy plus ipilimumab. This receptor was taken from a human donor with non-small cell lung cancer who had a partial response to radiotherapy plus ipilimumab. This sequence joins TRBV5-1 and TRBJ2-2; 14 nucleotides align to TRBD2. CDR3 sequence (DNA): TGCGCCAGCAGCAGGGGACTAGCGGGGGTGACAAACACCGGGGAGCTGTTTTTT. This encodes CASSRGLAGVTNTGELFF.